Below, 23 T cell receptor beta chains from the same sample are listed, as sequenced in a study of T cell repertoires in cytomegalovirus infection. In TCRdb, the reads were re-called with MiXCR into one record per CDR3 protein. Of fewer than 350,000 distinct CDR3 sequences listed, about 27% were seen once; the top ten hold over 15%. These receptors are not linked to any known antigen. Sample: cultured PBMCs, taken from culture after CMV antigen stimulation. All receptors derive from a human donor in good health (CMV status not recorded). Some clones in this sample may be carry-over from other donors' samples.

The chain has TRBV2 and TRBJ2-2; perhaps TRBD1 as D (6 bases). The germline V gene encodes CDR1 SNHLY and CDR2 FYNNEI. The V and J ends lost 9 bases and 1 base respectively, with 9 bases between them. The CDR3 extends over 13 amino acids. In DNA form, the CDR3 reads TGTGCCAGACGGGACAAGAACACCGGGGAGCTGTTTTTT. This translates into CARRDKNTGELFF.

V and J are TRBV6-6 and TRBJ2-7; 7 bases align to TRBD2. The V segment lost 5 bases and the J segment 3 bases; nucleotides outside the gene matches: 7. The germline CDR1 and CDR2 sequences are MNHNY and SVGAGI (reference sequence). The CDR3 has 14 amino acids. CDR3 in DNA: TGTGCCAGCAGTATCCCGGGACTAAACTACGAGCAGTACTTC. Translated: CASSIPGLNYEQYF.

CDR3 coding DNA: TGTGCCAGCAGCCTAGAGGACAGGGAAGAGACCCAGTACTTC. As protein: CASSLEDREETQYF. The chain combines TRBV4-2 with TRBJ2-5; 8 bases are shared with TRBD1. Unmatched junction bases numbered 4, after V lost 4 bases and J lost 3 bases. Germline V gene data show CDR1 as LGHNA and CDR2 as YNFKEQ. This CDR3 is 14 amino acids long.

The rearrangement links TRBV7-3 to TRBJ2-7; D perhaps matches TRBD1 (5 bases). The CDR3 contains 16 residues. Germline-derived CDR1 and CDR2 are SGHTA and FQGTGA. Trimming left V 3 bases short and J 1 base short, with 16 bases between. CDR3 coding DNA: TGTGCCAGCAGCTTGCAGGGTGCCTCAGATTCCTACGAGCAGTACTTC. Protein: CASSLQGASDSYEQYF.

This clonotype was counted only a few times. The genes are TRBV7-2 and TRBJ1-1; TRBD1 is a possible D gene (5 bases). Trimming pared 6 bases from V and 3 bases from J, leaving 8 bases between. CDR1 is SGHTA and CDR2 is FQGNSA in the germline V gene. This CDR3 region has 12 residues. The CDR3: CASRTGDTEAFF. For the CDR3, the DNA is TGTGCCAGCAGAACGGGGGACACTGAAGCTTTCTTT.

The table lists this clonotype with a few counts. This rearrangement joins TRBV20-1 to TRBJ2-2, with TRBD1 as a possible D gene (5 bases). V was cut by 0 bases and J by 0 bases, with 8 bases left in between. This CDR3 has 15 residues. Germline-derived CDR1 and CDR2 are DFQATT and SNEGSKA (reference sequence). CDR3 nucleotide sequence: TGCAGTGCTAGAGATAAGGGGTCGAACACCGGGGAGCTGTTTTTT. Translation: CSARDKGSNTGELFF.

In this sample, this clonotype turned up once. The chain joins TRBV24-1 to TRBJ2-1, with D tentatively TRBD1 or TRBD2 (5 bases each). This CDR3 has 14 amino acids. Germline CDR1 is KGHDR and CDR2 is SFDVKD. The V end lost 3 bases, the J end lost 6 bases, and 11 bases lay between the germline ends. The DNA of the CDR3 is TGTGCCACCAGTGATCGGGACGGTTTCAATGAGCAGTTCTTC. Amino acids: CATSDRDGFNEQFF.

The chain's CDR3 is CASSLSAGRQPQHF. CDR3 in DNA: TGTGCCAGCAGTTTATCGGCAGGGAGACAGCCCCAGCATTTT. The chain recombines TRBV28 with TRBJ1-5, with D perhaps matching TRBD1 (5 bases). The germline CDR1 and CDR2 sequences are MDHEN and SYDVKM. Trimming pared 1 base from V and 7 bases from J, leaving 11 bases between. The CDR3 consists of 14 residues.

This clonotype is a singleton in its sample. CDR3 nucleotide sequence: TGTGCCAGTAGTATTGAAGGGAACTATGGCTACACCTTC. Translation gives CASSIEGNYGYTF. The rearrangement uses TRBV19 and TRBJ1-2; D is uncertain. V was trimmed by 3 bases and J by 2 bases, leaving 7 bases between them. CDR3 length: 13 amino acids. CDR1 LNHDA and CDR2 SQIVND come from the germline V gene (reference sequence).

This sequence joins TRBV6-6 and TRBJ2-7; the D is unclear. CDR1 and CDR2 from the germline V gene are MNHNY and SVGAGI (reference sequence). This CDR3 has 16 amino acids. Trimming took off 0 bases at V and 2 bases at J, with 14 bases between the two ends. The CDR3 DNA reads as TGTGCCAGCAGTTACTCGAAGAAATCCCCGACCTACGAGCAGTACTTC. It encodes CASSYSKKSPTYEQYF.

In this sample, this clonotype turned up a few times. This chain connects TRBV7-6 to TRBJ1-1; TRBD1 agrees at 8 bases. CDR1 is SGHVS and CDR2 is FNYEAQ in the germline V gene. This CDR3 is built from 15 residues. V was pared by 0 bases and J by 5 bases, with 5 bases of the junction left unmatched. The CDR3 loop reads CASSLAPDRGTEAFF. DNA for the CDR3: TGTGCCAGCAGCTTAGCTCCCGACAGGGGAACTGAAGCTTTCTTT.

The genes are TRBV4-2 and TRBJ2-3, with D possibly being TRBD2 (6 bases). V was clipped by 4 bases and J by 3 bases, with 14 bases between them. CDR1 and CDR2 from the germline V gene are LGHNA and YNFKEQ. The CDR3 has 15 residues. The chain's CDR3 is CASSLSASGTDTQYF. The CDR3 bases are TGTGCCAGCAGCCTATCGGCCAGCGGGACAGATACGCAGTATTTT.

This chain links TRBV7-2 with TRBJ2-2, with 8 bases that match TRBD2. Germline V lookup: CDR1 SGHTA, CDR2 FQGNSA. This CDR3 has 15 amino acids. J was trimmed by 5 bases and V by 2 bases; bases with no gene match: 4. The CDR3 nucleotides are TGTGCCAGCAGCTTAAGCGGGAGAGGGACCGGGGAGCTGTTTTTT. This gives the protein CASSLSGRGTGELFF. The full variable domain, completed using reference TRBV7-2 and TRBJ2-2, is GAGVSQSPSNKVTEKGKDVELRCDPISGHTALYWYRQSLGQGLEFLIYFQGNSAPDKSGLPSDRFSAERTGGSVSTLTIQRTQQEDSAVYLCASSLSGRGTGELFFGEGSRLTVL.

There are a few counts of this clonotype. The chain's CDR3 is CASSGQGISGNTIYF. In DNA form, the CDR3 reads TGTGCCAGCAGTGGACAGGGGATCTCTGGAAACACCATATATTTT. The J gene is TRBJ1-3, the V gene TRBV2; TRBD1 matches 8 bases. This CDR3 is 15 amino acids long. Trimming cost V 4 bases and J 0 bases; bases outside gene matches: 2. Germline V CDR1 and CDR2: SNHLY, FYNNEI.

This clonotype was counted a few times. The chain links TRBV6-1 to TRBJ1-1; D is unclear. Germline CDR1 reads MNHNS; CDR2 reads SASEGT. V was pared by 2 bases and J by 0 bases, with 10 bases between. The CDR3 is 15 amino acids. The chain's CDR3 is CASSERPTMNTEAFF. CDR3 in DNA: TGTGCCAGCAGTGAACGGCCCACCATGAACACTGAAGCTTTCTTT.

CDR3 amino acids: CASTYASSWETQYF. In DNA, the CDR3 is TGTGCCAGCACCTACGCCAGTAGCTGGGAGACCCAGTACTTC. The chain is built from TRBV12-3 or TRBV12-4 and TRBJ2-5, with unresolved D. V was clipped by 7 bases and J by 5 bases, with 17 bases between them. The CDR3 length is 14 residues.

This clonotype was seen a handful of times. The chain joins TRBV2 to TRBJ2-1; D is undetermined. The CDR3 is 13 residues long. The V and J ends lost 7 bases and 9 bases respectively, with 16 bases between them. Germline V lookup: CDR1 SNHLY, CDR2 FYNNEI. The CDR3 reads CASNLGSSLEQFF. The DNA of the CDR3 is TGTGCCAGCAACCTAGGGTCCTCCCTTGAGCAGTTCTTC.

In its sample, this clonotype ranks as medium-sized (0.01 to 0.1%). V gene TRBV7-2 combines with J gene TRBJ1-5; no clear D gene. The germline V and J ends were trimmed by 5 bases and 0 bases, with 8 bases remaining between them. Germline values: CDR1 SGHTA, CDR2 FQGNSA. The CDR3 runs 14 residues. DNA for the CDR3: TGTGCCAGCAGCCCTCTCGGTAGCAATCAGCCCCAGCATTTT. Residues: CASSPLGSNQPQHF.

The chain joins TRBV19 to TRBJ1-5; weak D call: TRBD1 (6 bases). Deletions cut 10 bases from V and 3 bases from J, with 22 bases between. Germline lookup yields CDR1 LNHDA and CDR2 SQIVND (reference sequence). CDR3 size: 16 residues. Written as DNA, the CDR3 is TGTGCCACCTTAAGTGGGGGCTCCGGGTACAATCAGCCCCAGCATTTT. Protein product: CATLSGGSGYNQPQHF.

In its sample, this clonotype was seen a few times. The chain joins TRBV12-3 or TRBV12-4 to TRBJ2-6, with a tentative D call TRBD1 (5 bases). This CDR3 comprises 18 residues. Trimming removed 1 base at V and 0 bases at J, with 13 bases between. The CDR3 reads CASSLDRPLFSGANVLTF. The DNA of the CDR3 is TGTGCCAGCAGTTTAGACAGGCCGCTATTCTCTGGGGCCAACGTCCTGACTTTC.

The chain recombines TRBV7-6 with TRBJ2-1; no definite D call. CDR3 size: 14 residues. The ends were cut back, 1 base at V and 6 bases at J, with 10 bases in the middle. The V gene's germline CDR1 is SGHVS and CDR2 FNYEAQ. CDR3 region: CASSLGVDLNEQFF. The CDR3 region has the DNA TGTGCCAGCAGCTTAGGGGTGGACCTCAATGAGCAGTTCTTC.

The CDR3 here is CASRSQADTQYF. The DNA of the CDR3 is TGTGCCAGCCGGAGCCAGGCAGATACGCAGTATTTT. This chain joins TRBV12-3 or TRBV12-4 and TRBJ2-3; D call uncertain. The CDR3 sequence is 12 residues long. V dropped 8 bases and J dropped 4 bases, with 10 bases sitting between them.

This clonotype appeared a few times. The gene calls are TRBV7-9 and TRBJ2-7, with no clear D. Germline values: CDR1 SEHNR, CDR2 FQNEAQ (reference sequence). The CDR3 is 14 residues long. Trimming took 6 bases from V and 6 from J, leaving 18 bases between them. The CDR3 nucleotides read TGTGCCAGCAGTCATTCTACTACCGATCGCGAGCAGTACTTC. Its protein is CASSHSTTDREQYF.